A single sample is the source of the 24 T cell receptor beta chains below, sequenced in a study of blood T cell repertoires in COVID-19. Profiled with immunoSEQ multiplex PCR; TCRdb holds only in-frame clones, not every one. The data hold some 57,000 clones, with 70% to 85% observed a single time. What was sequenced was peripheral blood. Receptors were obtained from a man older than 75 with COVID-19, enrolled during active disease.

V usage is TRBV21-1 and J usage is TRBJ2-3; the table's D call of TRBD1 was not tested on the DNA. TRBV21-1 is a documented pseudogene. This CDR3 is 14 amino acids long. CDR3 bases: TGTGCCAGCAGCAAAGGGGTAAAGGGGGATACGCAGTATTTT. It translates to CASSKGVKGDTQYF.

This clone was picked up a small number of times. This sequence joins TRBV29-1 and TRBJ1-1; possible D gene TRBD1, 5 bases. Germline V CDR1 and CDR2: SQVTM, ANQGSEA. The CDR3 covers 15 residues. V was trimmed by 2 bases and J by 1 base, leaving 14 bases between them. As DNA, the CDR3 is TGCAGCGTTGAACGATGGGGGAGGGAGAACACTGAAGCTTTCTTT. Its translation: CSVERWGRENTEAFF.

The chain couples TRBV7-2 to TRBJ2-4; 7 bases are shared with TRBD1. Germline CDR1 is SGHTA and CDR2 is FQGNSA. With V trimmed by 1 base and J by 1 base, 4 bases remained unmatched. The CDR3 is 16 amino acids. The CDR3 DNA is TGTGCCAGCAGCTTAGGCTCGGGACAGGCCAAAAACATTCAGTACTTC. Amino acid sequence: CASSLGSGQAKNIQYF.

In its sample, this clone was seen a few times. The gene calls are TRBV4-2 and TRBJ2-3; perhaps TRBD1 as D (5 bases). The V and J ends lost 4 bases and 4 bases respectively, with 12 bases between them. The CDR3 runs to 14 residues. The germline V gene encodes CDR1 LGHNA and CDR2 YNFKEQ. CDR3 sequence (DNA): TGTGCCAGCAGCCCTGTCGCGACAGCAGATACGCAGTATTTT. It encodes CASSPVATADTQYF.

This chain uses TRBV6-2 or TRBV6-3 with TRBJ2-1; D possibly corresponds to TRBD2 (6 bases). The ends were cut back, 6 bases at V and 8 bases at J, with 23 bases in the middle. Germline V gives CDR1 MNHEY, CDR2 SVGEGT. The CDR3 has 16 amino acids. The DNA for the CDR3 is TGTGCCAGCAGCCCTCAGGGCTTCGGGAGTCTTGATGAGCAGTTCTTC. Residues: CASSPQGFGSLDEQFF.

The chain combines TRBV2 with TRBJ2-5, with unresolved D. Germline V gene sequence: CDR1 SNHLY, CDR2 FYNNEI. The CDR3 sequence is 13 residues long. V was clipped by 6 bases and J by 0 bases, with 8 bases between them. The CDR3 loop is CASSQVNQETQYF. CDR3 in DNA: TGTGCCAGCAGCCAGGTCAACCAAGAGACCCAGTACTTC.

This clone turned up a few times. At one boundary the junction diverges from the germline segment, which might be a read error. The V call is TRBV10-3, the J call TRBJ2-3, with 7 bases aligning to TRBD1. CDR3 length: 15 amino acids. The germline V gene has CDR1 ENHRY and CDR2 SYGVKD. The CDR3 bases are TGTGCCATCAGTGACTCCTCGGGACAGACGCTCTTACTGGATTTT. Its protein is CAISDSSGQTLLLDF.

This chain joins TRBV7-2 and TRBJ1-3; the match to TRBD1 covers 7 bases. This CDR3 is 16 amino acids long. Per the germline V gene, CDR1 is SGHTA and CDR2 is FQGNSA. V gave up 3 bases and J gave up 0 bases; unmatched junction bases: 5. CDR3 in amino acids: CASSFLTGSSGNTIYF. CDR3 sequence (DNA): TGTGCCAGCAGCTTCCTGACAGGGAGCTCTGGAAACACCATATATTTT.

The table lists this clone with a count of one. The chain combines TRBV5-1 with TRBJ1-1; D is ambiguous. Germline-derived CDR1 and CDR2 are SGHRS and YFSETQ. The CDR3 length is 14 residues. V was shortened by 6 bases and J by 1 base, with 13 bases between the two germline ends. CDR3 region: CASMAGRANTEAFF. The CDR3 bases are TGCGCCAGCATGGCGGGCAGAGCGAACACTGAAGCTTTCTTT.

The chain joins TRBV5-1 to TRBJ1-2, with D perhaps matching TRBD1 (6 bases). The germline V and J ends were trimmed by 0 bases and 4 bases, with 19 bases remaining between them. Germline loops: CDR1 SGHRS, CDR2 YFSETQ. The CDR3 covers 17 residues. CDR3 loop: CASSLDAQGMRGYGYTF. CDR3 in DNA: TGCGCCAGCAGCTTGGACGCACAGGGCATGCGTGGCTATGGCTACACCTTC.

This clone was counted a single time. The V gene is TRBV5-8, the J gene TRBJ2-3; TRBD1 matches 7 bases. Trimming at V came to 2 bases and at J to 4 bases, leaving 4 bases not matched to a gene. CDR3 length: 14 residues. CDR1 SGHTS and CDR2 YDEGEE come from the germline V gene. This CDR3 reads CASSLRQGADTQYF. Here the CDR3 DNA reads TGTGCCAGCAGCTTAAGACAGGGAGCAGATACGCAGTATTTT.

The gene calls are TRBV29-1 and TRBJ1-1, with D maybe TRBD1 (6 bases). This CDR3 has 15 residues. Germline V gene lookup returns CDR1 SQVTM and CDR2 ANQGSEA. V was shortened by 7 bases and J by 3 bases, with 21 bases between the two germline ends. In DNA form, the CDR3 reads TGCAGCGCCCCTACTTCTGGTCAGGGGTACACTGAAGCTTTCTTT. The encoded protein is CSAPTSGQGYTEAFF.

The J gene is TRBJ1-2, the V gene TRBV7-9; 9 bases are a match to TRBD1. Per the germline V gene, CDR1 is SEHNR and CDR2 is FQNEAQ (reference sequence). V lost 5 bases to trimming and J lost 5 bases; unmatched junction nucleotides: 6. This CDR3 has 14 amino acids. The CDR3 protein is CASSGGQGGYGYTF. The CDR3 coding sequence is TGTGCCAGCAGCGGGGGACAGGGAGGGTATGGCTACACCTTC.

This chain links TRBV9 with TRBJ2-3, with D perhaps TRBD2 (6 bases). The V end lost 0 bases, the J end lost 4 bases, and 15 bases lay between the germline ends. The CDR3 contains 16 residues. Germline V lookup: CDR1 SGDLS, CDR2 YYNGEE. The CDR3 DNA reads as TGTGCCAGCAGCGTAGTCCCGGGGGAGCAATCAGATACGCAGTATTTT. Its protein is CASSVVPGEQSDTQYF.

The V gene is TRBV6-1, the J gene TRBJ2-3; 11 nucleotides align to TRBD2. The V segment lost 4 bases and the J segment 1 base; nucleotides outside the gene matches: 13. The germline V gene has CDR1 MNHNS and CDR2 SASEGT. The CDR3 sequence is 19 residues long. The CDR3: CASSALPGTSGVRTDTQYF. DNA for the CDR3: TGTGCCAGCAGTGCGCTCCCCGGGACTAGCGGAGTTCGCACAGATACGCAGTATTTT.

CDR3 DNA sequence: TGCGCCAGCAGCCAAGAAGAGAGGAGTTCTCACTCCTCGGATGAGCAGTTCTTC. Translated: CASSQEERSSHSSDEQFF. The gene calls are TRBV4-3 and TRBJ2-1; no clear D. The CDR3 is made up of 18 amino acids. V was clipped by 0 bases and J by 8 bases, with 23 bases between them. Germline CDR1 LGHNA, CDR2 YSLEER.

V gene TRBV6-5 combines with J gene TRBJ2-2; D gene unclear. Germline CDR1 and CDR2: MNHEY and SVGAGI. There are 12 residues in the CDR3. The ends were cut back, 4 bases at V and 6 bases at J, with 6 bases in the middle. In DNA form, the CDR3 reads TGTGCCAGCAGTTTGAGTGCCGGGGAGCTGTTTTTT. This sequence encodes CASSLSAGELFF.

The chain joins TRBV6-5 to TRBJ2-2, with TRBD1 as a possible D gene (5 bases). Germline values: CDR1 MNHEY, CDR2 SVGAGI. The V and J ends lost 7 bases and 5 bases respectively, with 11 bases between them. The CDR3 is 13 amino acids. CDR3 sequence: CASITPGTGELFF. The CDR3 DNA follows: TGTGCCAGCATTACGCCAGGGACCGGGGAGCTGTTTTTT.

The V gene is TRBV29-1, the J gene TRBJ1-4; D unresolved. The ends were cut back, 5 bases at V and 0 bases at J, with 10 bases in the middle. CDR3 size: 14 residues. CDR1 and CDR2 (germline): SQVTM, ANQGSEA. In DNA form, the CDR3 reads TGCAGCGTTCTTAGCCCGACAACTAATGAAAAACTGTTTTTT. Translation gives CSVLSPTTNEKLFF. Full variable domain (missing parts from reference TRBV29-1 and TRBJ1-4): SAVISQKPSRDICQRGTSLTIQCQVDSQVTMMFWYRQQPGQSLTLIATANQGSEATYESGFVIDKFPISRPNLTFSTLTVSNMSPEDSSIYLCSVLSPTTNEKLFFGSGTQLSVL.

The rearrangement links TRBV6-5 to TRBJ1-4; no definite D call. The V gene lost 6 bases and the J gene lost 0 bases, with 11 bases spanning the gap. The CDR3 extends over 15 amino acids. The germline CDR1 and CDR2 sequences are MNHEY and SVGAGI. The CDR3: CASRLYGTTNEKLFF. The CDR3 nucleotides read TGTGCCAGCAGGTTATACGGTACAACTAATGAAAAACTGTTTTTT.

The chain uses TRBV10-2 and TRBJ2-1, with 7 bases that match TRBD1. The CDR3 is made up of 20 amino acids. V dropped 4 bases and J dropped 0; count of bases not matched to a gene: 18. Germline loops: CDR1 WSHSY, CDR2 SAAADI. The CDR3 DNA reads TGCGCCAGCAGTGGGGGTCGAGGGACAGAAACCCCGAGCTCCTACAATGAGCAGTTCTTC. Translation gives CASSGGRGTETPSSYNEQFF.

The J gene is TRBJ1-2, the V gene TRBV27; 8 nucleotides match TRBD1. Trimming at V came to 4 bases and at J to 8 bases, leaving 12 bases not matched to a gene. The V gene's germline CDR1 is MNHEY and CDR2 SMNVEV (reference sequence). The CDR3 sequence is 15 residues long. Here the CDR3 DNA reads TGTGCCAGCAGTTCCAACGGACAGGGCGGTCGAGGCTACACCTTC. Its protein is CASSSNGQGGRGYTF.

The V and J genes are TRBV5-6 and TRBJ1-2; 8 bases fit TRBD1. Germline V gene lookup returns CDR1 SGHDT and CDR2 YYEEEE. Unmatched junction bases numbered 3, after V lost 3 bases and J lost 2 bases. The CDR3 sequence is 14 residues long. The DNA for the CDR3 is TGTGCCAGCAGCTACCGACAGGGGAACTATGGCTACACCTTC. Protein product: CASSYRQGNYGYTF.

V and J are TRBV9 and TRBJ2-2, with 9 bases identical to TRBD1. V gave up 6 bases and J gave up 3 bases; unmatched junction bases: 3. Germline values: CDR1 SGDLS, CDR2 YYNGEE. The CDR3 has 14 residues. CDR3 sequence: CASTRQGDTGELFF. The CDR3 DNA reads as TGTGCCAGCACCCGACAGGGGGACACCGGGGAGCTGTTTTTT.